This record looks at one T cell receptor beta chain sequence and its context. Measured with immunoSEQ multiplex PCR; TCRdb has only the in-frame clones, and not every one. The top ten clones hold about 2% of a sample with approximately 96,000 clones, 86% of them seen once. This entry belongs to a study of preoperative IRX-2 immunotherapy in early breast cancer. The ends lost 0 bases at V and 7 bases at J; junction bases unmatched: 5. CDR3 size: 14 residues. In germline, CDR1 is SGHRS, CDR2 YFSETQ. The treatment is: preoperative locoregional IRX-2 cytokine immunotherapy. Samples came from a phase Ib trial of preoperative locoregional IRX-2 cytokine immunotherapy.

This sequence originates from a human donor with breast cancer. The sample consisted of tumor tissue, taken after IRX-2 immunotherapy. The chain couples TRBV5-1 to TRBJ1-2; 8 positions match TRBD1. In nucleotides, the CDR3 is TGCGCCAGCAGCTTGGAAGCAGGGGGCTTTGGCTACACCTTC. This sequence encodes CASSLEAGGFGYTF.